These T cell receptor beta chains were read from a single sample in a study of regulatory T cells in long-lasting Graves disease. MiXCR, applied by TCRdb to the multiplex PCR reads, yields one record per CDR3 protein. The repertoire has about 530,000 distinct CDR3 sequences, around 16% of them found once; the top ten carry about 25%. A further study also used this sample, focusing on T cells in Graves' hyperthyroidism and ophthalmopathy.

Sequenced here: peripheral blood mononuclear cells (PBMCs), sampled at new diagnosis, from a patient treated with antithyroid drugs. Source of these receptors: a woman aged 40 to 65 with Graves disease. CDR3s include the opening cysteine and the closing phenylalanine or tryptophan. Each record gives: clone size, J gene, D gene, V gene, CDR3 DNA, CDR3 protein. D genes are given only for firm matches. Rows give clone size only sometimes, using once, few, many, or a class for an expanded clone.

many	TRBJ1-1	.	TRBV3-1	TGTGCCAGCACCCCAATGGGGGGGGGGCGTTGGACTGAAGCTTTCTTT	CASTPMGGGRWTEAFF
few	TRBJ1-2	.	TRBV9	TGTGCCAGCAGCGTAGGCCCGGGGGGAGTGGATGGCTACACCTTC	CASSVGPGGVDGYTF
many	TRBJ1-2	.	TRBV12-3/TRBV12-4	TGTGCCAGCAGCTTGGGGGGACCCGGATACGGCTACACCTTC	CASSLGGPGYGYTF
.	TRBJ1-5	TRBD1	TRBV15	TGTGCCACCAGCAGACAAACAGGGGAGCACCAGCCCCAGCATTTT	CATSRQTGEHQPQHF
many	TRBJ2-1	.	TRBV15	TGTGCCACCAGCATACAGGGTTTTAAGGAAGGCGAGCAGTTCTTC	CATSIQGFKEGEQFF
many	TRBJ1-2	.	TRBV4-1	TGCGCCAGCAGCCAACTTGACAGGACTAACTATGGCTACACCTTC	CASSQLDRTNYGYTF
.	TRBJ1-2	.	TRBV7-9	TGTGCCAGCAGCTCCCCTCTAACTCAAGCTAACTATGGCTACACCTTC	CASSSPLTQANYGYTF
.	TRBJ1-2	.	TRBV5-1	TGCGCCAGCAGCTTGGCCCAGGGTGGCTACACCTTC	CASSLAQGGYTF
few	TRBJ1-3	.	TRBV2	TGTGCCAGCAGTGAAGACAGTGCCTCTGGAAACACCATATATTTT	CASSEDSASGNTIYF
many	TRBJ2-4	.	TRBV3-1	TGTGCCAGCAGCCAAGGGGGGAGTGACATTCAGTACTTC	CASSQGGSDIQYF
.	TRBJ1-1	.	TRBV12-3/TRBV12-4	TGTGCCGGCAGTAAGACAGGGAACACTGAAGCTTTCTTT	CAGSKTGNTEAFF
many	TRBJ2-2	.	TRBV3-1	TGTGCCAGCAGCCCCCGGAGCCTCGGGGAGCTGTTTTTT	CASSPRSLGELFF
.	TRBJ2-3	.	TRBV19	TGTGCCAGTGGGCGGTACACAGATACGCAGTATTTT	CASGRYTDTQYF
.	TRBJ1-1	.	TRBV10-3	TGTGCCATCAGTCGGACCTCGGAGGGGTATGTAGCTTTCTTT	CAISRTSEGYVAFF
few	TRBJ2-2	.	TRBV29-1	TGCAGCGTTGACCTTAGGGGGAACACCGGGGAGCTGTTTTTT	CSVDLRGNTGELFF
few	TRBJ2-1	.	TRBV10-1	TGCGCCAGCGGGGAACAGTACAATGAGCAGTTCTTC	CASGEQYNEQFF
many	TRBJ1-1	.	TRBV6-5	TGTGCCAGCAGTTACACACGGACCGACACTGAAGCTTTCTTT	CASSYTRTDTEAFF
many	TRBJ2-3	.	TRBV15	TGTGCCACCAGCAGAGCCCGCCAGGGGCACGGGACAGATACGCAGTATTTT	CATSRARQGHGTDTQYF
.	TRBJ2-7	TRBD1	TRBV2	TGTGCCAGCAACGGACAGGGGAGCTCCTACGAGCAGTACTTC	CASNGQGSSYEQYF
few	TRBJ2-4	TRBD2	TRBV2	TGTGCCAGCAGTGAAGAGGGAGGGATTTCCAAAAACATTCAGTACTTC	CASSEEGGISKNIQYF
many	TRBJ1-2	.	TRBV5-4	TGTGCCAGCAGCTTGGAAGGGATTGGGGGCTACACCTTC	CASSLEGIGGYTF
.	TRBJ1-4	.	TRBV28	TGTGCCAGCAGTACGCCCGCAACTAATGAAAAACTGTTTTTT	CASSTPATNEKLFF
.	TRBJ2-1	TRBD2	TRBV7-9	TGTGTCAGCAGTCCGACCTTAGCGGGGTGGGACAATGAGCAGTTCTTC	CVSSPTLAGWDNEQFF
many	TRBJ2-4	TRBD2	TRBV10-3	TGTGCCATCAGTGAGTCGATTCGGCGGGGGGAGGCCAAAAACATTCAGTACTTC	CAISESIRRGEAKNIQYF
many	TRBJ1-5	.	TRBV2	TGTGCCAGCAGTGCAGTCAAGTTGGATCAGCCCCAGCATTTT	CASSAVKLDQPQHF
few	TRBJ1-1	.	TRBV7-9	TGTGCCAGCAGCGCCCCCGTCACTGAAGCTTTCTTT	CASSAPVTEAFF
many	TRBJ1-1	.	TRBV30	TGTGCCTGGAGTGCGGGGCCACCGACTGAAGCTTTCTTT	CAWSAGPPTEAFF
many	TRBJ2-3	.	TRBV10-3	TGTGCCATCAGTTCGGGGGGCCCTAGCACAGATACGCAGTATTTT	CAISSGGPSTDTQYF
.	TRBJ1-1	.	TRBV7-9	TGTGCCAGCAGGCTAGGCTCGGGGGGGAACGCTGAAGCTTTCTTT	CASRLGSGGNAEAFF
few	TRBJ2-7	TRBD1	TRBV6-2/TRBV6-3	TGTGCCAGCTGTTACGGGACAGCTGAGACCGAGCAGTACTTC	CASCYGTAETEQYF
.	TRBJ1-4	.	TRBV2	TGTGCCAGCAGCGGTTTGATGGGACATGCAAAAACAAAACTGTTTTTT	CASSGLMGHAKTKLFF
once	TRBJ2-7	TRBD2	TRBV5-1	TGCGCCAGCAGGGCCGGGACTACGTACACTTACGAGCAGTACTTC	CASRAGTTYTYEQYF
many	TRBJ1-1	.	TRBV12-3/TRBV12-4	TGTGCCAGCACCCTAAGCGGTACTGAAGCTTTCTTT	CASTLSGTEAFF
many	TRBJ1-1	.	TRBV27	TGTGCCAGCAGTTTTCTCTACAGGGAGCACACTGAAGCTTTCTTT	CASSFLYREHTEAFF
.	TRBJ1-1	.	TRBV14	TGTGCCAGCAACGAGGTGGGGGCCCCTACCACTGAAGCTTTCTTT	CASNEVGAPTTEAFF
many	TRBJ1-1	.	TRBV6-1	TGTGCCAGCAGGGGTCCGATGAACACTGAAGCTTTCTTT	CASRGPMNTEAFF
many	TRBJ1-5	.	TRBV6-2/TRBV6-3	TGTGCCACCTCTCCGAGGGGAAATCAGCCCCAGCATTTT	CATSPRGNQPQHF